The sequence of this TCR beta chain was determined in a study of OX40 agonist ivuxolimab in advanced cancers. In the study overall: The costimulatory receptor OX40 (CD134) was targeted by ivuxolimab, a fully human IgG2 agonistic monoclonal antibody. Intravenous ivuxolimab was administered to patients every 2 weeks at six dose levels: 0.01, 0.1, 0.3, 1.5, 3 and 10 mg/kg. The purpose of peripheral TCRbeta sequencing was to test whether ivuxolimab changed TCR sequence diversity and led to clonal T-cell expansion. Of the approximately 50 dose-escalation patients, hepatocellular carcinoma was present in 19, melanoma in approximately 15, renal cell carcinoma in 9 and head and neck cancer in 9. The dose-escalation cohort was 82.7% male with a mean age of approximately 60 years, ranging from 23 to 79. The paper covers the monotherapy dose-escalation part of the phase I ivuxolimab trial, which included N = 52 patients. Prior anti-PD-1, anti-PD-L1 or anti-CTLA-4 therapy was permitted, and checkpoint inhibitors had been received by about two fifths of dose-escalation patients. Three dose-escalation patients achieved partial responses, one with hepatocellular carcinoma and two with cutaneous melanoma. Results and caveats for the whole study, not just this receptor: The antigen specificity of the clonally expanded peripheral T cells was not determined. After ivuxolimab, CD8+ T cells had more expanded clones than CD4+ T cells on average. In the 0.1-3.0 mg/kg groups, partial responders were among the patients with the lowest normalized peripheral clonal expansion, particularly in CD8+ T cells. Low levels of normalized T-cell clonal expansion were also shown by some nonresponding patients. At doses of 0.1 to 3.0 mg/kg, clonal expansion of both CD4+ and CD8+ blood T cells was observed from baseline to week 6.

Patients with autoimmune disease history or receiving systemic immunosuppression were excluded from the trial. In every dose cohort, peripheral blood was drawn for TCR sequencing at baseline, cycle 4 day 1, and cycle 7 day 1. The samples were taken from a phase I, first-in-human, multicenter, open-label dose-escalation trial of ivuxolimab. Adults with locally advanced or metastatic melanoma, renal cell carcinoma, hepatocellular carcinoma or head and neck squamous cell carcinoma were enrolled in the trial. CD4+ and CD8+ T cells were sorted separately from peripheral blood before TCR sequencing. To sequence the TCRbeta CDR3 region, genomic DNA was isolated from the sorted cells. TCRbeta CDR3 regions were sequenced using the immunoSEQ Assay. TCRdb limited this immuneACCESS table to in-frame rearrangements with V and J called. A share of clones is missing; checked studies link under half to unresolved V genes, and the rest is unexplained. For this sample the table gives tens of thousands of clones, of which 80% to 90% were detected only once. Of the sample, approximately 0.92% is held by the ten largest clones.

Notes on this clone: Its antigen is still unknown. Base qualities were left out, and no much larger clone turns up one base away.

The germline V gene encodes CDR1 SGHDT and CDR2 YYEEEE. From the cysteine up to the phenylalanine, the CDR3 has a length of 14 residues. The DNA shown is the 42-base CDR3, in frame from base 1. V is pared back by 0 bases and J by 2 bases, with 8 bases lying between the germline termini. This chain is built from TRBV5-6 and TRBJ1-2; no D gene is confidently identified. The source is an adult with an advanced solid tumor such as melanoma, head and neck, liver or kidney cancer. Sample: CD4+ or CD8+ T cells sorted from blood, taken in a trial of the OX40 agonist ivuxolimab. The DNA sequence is TGTGCCAGCAGCTTGGTTGGTTCAAACTATGGCTACACCTTC. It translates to CASSLVGSNYGYTF.